The rows below give T cell receptor beta chains drawn from one sample of a study of technical replicates of blood from several donors. The method was immunoSEQ multiplex PCR; TCRdb's version includes in-frame clones alone and lacks a portion of them. The sample contains almost 70,000 clones, 80% to 90% of which appear only once. The sequenced sample was PBMCs. The receptors originated from a human donor in good health. Some clones in this sample may be carry-over from other donors' samples. CDR3s include the opening cysteine and the closing phenylalanine or tryptophan. Fields, in order: clone size, D gene, J gene, V gene, CDR3 protein, CDR3 DNA. A D gene is named only where the DNA matches it firmly. Not every row has a clone size; where given, it reads once, few, many or a size class.

clone_size: -
d_call: TRBD2
j_call: TRBJ2-7
v_call: TRBV4-2
cdr3_aa: CASSQVSGTNSYEQYF
cdr3_nt: TGTGCCAGCAGCCAAGTTTCCGGGACTAACTCCTACGAGCAGTACTTC

clone_size: -
d_call: TRBD2
j_call: TRBJ2-7
v_call: TRBV6-5
cdr3_aa: CASRRTSAYEQYF
cdr3_nt: TGTGCCAGCAGACGGACTAGCGCTTACGAGCAGTACTTC

clone_size: -
d_call: -
j_call: TRBJ2-1
v_call: TRBV19
cdr3_aa: CASSIAGTYNEQFF
cdr3_nt: TGTGCCAGTAGTATAGCGGGGACCTACAATGAGCAGTTCTTC

clone_size: -
d_call: -
j_call: TRBJ2-5
v_call: TRBV7-7
cdr3_aa: CASSFSGHQETQYF
cdr3_nt: TGTGCCAGCAGCTTTTCAGGGCACCAAGAGACCCAGTACTTC

clone_size: once
d_call: -
j_call: TRBJ1-1
v_call: TRBV6-6
cdr3_aa: CASSRVTEAFF
cdr3_nt: TGTGCCAGCAGTCGGGTTACTGAAGCTTTCTTT

clone_size: -
d_call: TRBD1
j_call: TRBJ2-6
v_call: TRBV7-7
cdr3_aa: CASSSGPGQGSGANVLTF
cdr3_nt: TGTGCCAGCAGCTCGGGCCCGGGACAGGGATCCGGGGCCAACGTCCTGACTTTC

clone_size: -
d_call: -
j_call: TRBJ2-2
v_call: TRBV11-2
cdr3_aa: CASSLFSRGTGELFF
cdr3_nt: TGTGCCAGCAGCTTATTTAGTCGGGGAACCGGGGAGCTGTTTTTT

clone_size: -
d_call: TRBD1
j_call: TRBJ1-4
v_call: TRBV9
cdr3_aa: CASSLNPGQGARDEKLFF
cdr3_nt: TGTGCCAGCAGCCTTAATCCGGGACAGGGGGCTAGGGATGAAAAACTGTTTTTT

clone_size: -
d_call: TRBD2
j_call: TRBJ2-1
v_call: TRBV7-3
cdr3_aa: CASSLTPSGGHSYNEQFF
cdr3_nt: TGTGCCAGCAGCTTAACCCCCAGCGGGGGGCACTCCTACAATGAGCAGTTCTTC

clone_size: -
d_call: -
j_call: TRBJ2-2
v_call: TRBV6-5
cdr3_aa: CASSYDWTRGTGELFF
cdr3_nt: TGTGCCAGCAGTTACGACTGGACCCGGGGCACCGGGGAGCTGTTTTTT

clone_size: -
d_call: -
j_call: TRBJ2-5
v_call: TRBV6-5
cdr3_aa: CASSSTPGVQETQYF
cdr3_nt: TGTGCCAGCAGTTCCACCCCGGGGGTACAAGAGACCCAGTACTTC

clone_size: -
d_call: -
j_call: TRBJ2-1
v_call: TRBV14
cdr3_aa: CASSLSIAASYNEQFF
cdr3_nt: TGTGCCAGCAGCCTTTCTATAGCGGCCTCCTACAATGAGCAGTTCTTC

clone_size: -
d_call: TRBD2
j_call: TRBJ2-7
v_call: TRBV6-6
cdr3_aa: CASKGTSDYEQYF
cdr3_nt: TGTGCCAGCAAGGGGACTAGCGACTACGAGCAGTACTTC

clone_size: -
d_call: -
j_call: TRBJ2-7
v_call: TRBV5-1
cdr3_aa: CASSWEEGTYEQYF
cdr3_nt: TGCGCCAGCAGCTGGGAGGAGGGGACCTACGAGCAGTACTTC

clone_size: -
d_call: -
j_call: TRBJ2-7
v_call: TRBV27
cdr3_aa: CASSLGYEQYF
cdr3_nt: TGTGCCAGCAGCCTCGGGTACGAGCAGTACTTC

clone_size: -
d_call: TRBD1
j_call: TRBJ1-2
v_call: TRBV7-3
cdr3_aa: CASSLSDRGGGYTF
cdr3_nt: TGTGCCAGCAGCTTATCGGACAGGGGAGGGGGCTACACCTTC

clone_size: few
d_call: -
j_call: TRBJ2-6
v_call: TRBV4-1
cdr3_aa: CASSPSPGGGANVLTF
cdr3_nt: TGCGCCAGCAGCCCTTCACCAGGTGGTGGGGCCAACGTCCTGACTTTC

clone_size: once
d_call: TRBD2
j_call: TRBJ2-5
v_call: TRBV7-9
cdr3_aa: CASSSGAAGGPGETQYF
cdr3_nt: TGTGCCAGCAGCTCTGGAGCGGCGGGAGGGCCTGGAGAGACCCAGTACTTC

clone_size: -
d_call: -
j_call: TRBJ2-1
v_call: TRBV6-1
cdr3_aa: CASRGTLTGPNEQFF
cdr3_nt: TGTGCCAGCAGGGGGACTTTGACAGGGCCCAATGAGCAGTTCTTC

clone_size: -
d_call: TRBD1
j_call: TRBJ1-5
v_call: TRBV19
cdr3_aa: CASSDTGAANQPQHF
cdr3_nt: TGTGCCAGTAGCGATACAGGGGCGGCCAATCAGCCCCAGCATTTT

clone_size: -
d_call: -
j_call: TRBJ2-2
v_call: TRBV7-8
cdr3_aa: CASGINSFSGELFF
cdr3_nt: TGTGCCAGCGGCATTAACAGTTTCTCCGGGGAGCTGTTTTTT

clone_size: once
d_call: -
j_call: TRBJ2-2
v_call: TRBV4-1
cdr3_aa: CASSQDRGSGELFF
cdr3_nt: TGCGCCAGCAGCCAAGACAGGGGATCCGGGGAGCTGTTTTTT

clone_size: -
d_call: TRBD1
j_call: TRBJ2-1
v_call: TRBV6-1
cdr3_aa: CASRPGQGANEQFF
cdr3_nt: TGTGCCAGCAGGCCGGGACAGGGGGCGAATGAGCAGTTCTTC

clone_size: -
d_call: TRBD2
j_call: TRBJ2-5
v_call: TRBV7-2
cdr3_aa: CASSYGGARETQYF
cdr3_nt: TGTGCCAGCAGCTACGGGGGGGCCAGGGAGACCCAGTACTTC

clone_size: -
d_call: TRBD1
j_call: TRBJ2-7
v_call: TRBV5-4
cdr3_aa: CASSQDRVPRNEQYF
cdr3_nt: TGTGCCAGCAGCCAGGACAGGGTTCCAAGAAACGAGCAGTACTTC

clone_size: -
d_call: TRBD1
j_call: TRBJ1-2
v_call: TRBV7-3
cdr3_aa: CASSIAGQGVGGYTF
cdr3_nt: TGTGCCAGCAGCATAGCGGGACAGGGGGTCGGTGGCTACACCTTC

clone_size: once
d_call: -
j_call: TRBJ2-5
v_call: TRBV5-6
cdr3_aa: CASSLGGAAQETQYF
cdr3_nt: TGTGCCAGCAGCTTGGGTGGGGCAGCCCAAGAGACCCAGTACTTC

clone_size: once
d_call: TRBD1
j_call: TRBJ2-2
v_call: TRBV27
cdr3_aa: CASSLPGQGAPGELFF
cdr3_nt: TGTGCCAGCAGCCTACCCGGACAGGGGGCCCCCGGGGAGCTGTTTTTT

clone_size: -
d_call: -
j_call: TRBJ2-3
v_call: TRBV14
cdr3_aa: CASSQVSLVLDTQYF
cdr3_nt: TGTGCCAGCAGCCAAGTTTCGCTAGTTCTGGATACGCAGTATTTT

clone_size: -
d_call: -
j_call: TRBJ2-2
v_call: TRBV5-5
cdr3_aa: CASSLESAGGHRELFF
cdr3_nt: TGTGCCAGCAGCTTGGAGTCCGCAGGGGGGCACCGGGAGCTGTTTTTT

clone_size: once
d_call: -
j_call: TRBJ1-2
v_call: TRBV9
cdr3_aa: CASRIITGGHPNYGYTF
cdr3_nt: TGTGCCAGCAGGATAATTACGGGGGGGCACCCTAACTATGGCTACACCTTC

clone_size: -
d_call: -
j_call: TRBJ1-3
v_call: TRBV27
cdr3_aa: CASSPAIRNSLSGNTIYF
cdr3_nt: TGTGCCAGCAGTCCAGCCATCCGAAACAGCCTCTCTGGAAACACCATATATTTT

clone_size: -
d_call: TRBD1
j_call: TRBJ1-2
v_call: TRBV19
cdr3_aa: CASSFTGTGAGGYTF
cdr3_nt: TGTGCCAGTAGCTTCACCGGGACAGGGGCGGGTGGCTACACCTTC